Reported below is one T cell receptor (beta chain). Its antigen is not identified. Germline assignment: CDR1 SEHNR and CDR2 FQNEAQ (reference sequence). V lost 5 bases to trimming and J lost 1 base; unmatched junction nucleotides: 6. The CDR3 length is 16 residues. The record originates from a study of T cell repertoires in cytomegalovirus infection. On the study more broadly: Evidence of both CMV infection and a matching HLA type came from public TCR beta signatures. Study-level points and caveats: CMV-specific TCR beta clonotypes restricted by HLA-C were the ones dominating the ex vivo response. The study identified carriers of CMV plus the relevant HLA from cumulative public TCR beta family frequency.

TCRdb re-called the reads through MiXCR, storing one row per CDR3 protein. The sample comprises 250,000 or so distinct CDR3 sequences, about 15% of which are singletons, and over 40% rests with the top ten. This chain connects TRBV7-9 to TRBJ2-3; 10 bases agree with TRBD1. The sample taken for sequencing was CD8+ T cells from PBMCs. The source is a human donor in good health (CMV status not recorded). Some clones in this sample may be carry-over from other donors' samples. In DNA form, the CDR3 reads TGTGCCAGCAGCGTATGGACAGGGGGGGGCACAGATACGCAGTATTTT. This translates into CASSVWTGGGTDTQYF.